This TCR beta chain was found in a study of sequential checkpoint blockade in melanoma. In the study overall: Patients were randomized 1:1 to nivolumab-then-ipilimumab or ipilimumab-then-nivolumab first-line. After both sequences, patients received maintenance nivolumab.

Libraries were prepared by immunoSEQ multiplex PCR; TCRdb keeps only in-frame clonotypes and omits some of them. This sample has 25,000 to 35,000 clones, with roughly 73% found just once. Treatment defined: randomized to nivolumab then ipilimumab (arm A) or the reverse (arm B). DNA-damaging chemotherapy had not been given to any patient beforehand. Sorted cells were live CD3+CD8+, lacking CD19 and CD56, from PBMCs. The table lists this clone with a count of one. Per the germline V gene, CDR1 is SGHVS and CDR2 is FNYEAQ. The ends were cut back, 1 base at V and 5 bases at J, with 12 bases in the middle. The CDR3 runs 15 residues.

This sample comprised CD8+ T cells sorted from blood (inferred from file names), obtained from a patient given nivolumab and ipilimumab in sequence. V usage is TRBV7-6 and J usage is TRBJ1-3; D gene unclear. The receptor's source is a human donor with melanoma. The CDR3 is CASSLDLRPRNTIYF. In DNA form, the CDR3 reads TGTGCCAGCAGCTTAGATTTGAGGCCTAGAAACACCATATATTTT.